This T cell receptor (beta chain) was identified in a study of blood T cell repertoires in COVID-19. About the study: PBMCs, B-cell-depleted T cells, or T cells were the source of the cDNA or gDNA that made up the material.

Sequenced by immunoSEQ multiplex PCR; TCRdb stores in-frame clones only, minus some. The sample has about 71,000 clones; 86% are singletons. Trimming pared 0 bases from V and 2 bases from J, leaving 11 bases between. The CDR3 has 16 amino acids. Per the germline V gene, CDR1 is LGHNA and CDR2 is YSLEER. Material for sequencing was peripheral blood. This TCR was recovered from a man aged 25-45 years with acute or convalescent COVID-19. The V call is TRBV4-3, the J call TRBJ2-1; possibly TRBD1 for D (5 bases). CDR3: CASSQDHFRAYNEQFF. In DNA form, the CDR3 reads TGCGCCAGCAGCCAAGATCACTTCAGGGCCTACAATGAGCAGTTCTTC.